The T cell receptor (beta chain) described here comes from a study of blood T cell repertoires in COVID-19. The CDR3 sequence is 14 residues long. The germline V gene encodes CDR1 LGHNA and CDR2 YNFKEQ. The trim removed 3 bases at V and 2 bases at J, leaving 2 bases unmatched. Methods used by the authors: Reference gene primer amplification gave nucleated cell count estimates. The protocol was immunoSEQ multiplex PCR, while the TCRdb copy is restricted to in-frame clones and leaves out a portion. V and J calls and clone size are given by that table; D and trimming were obtained from the DNA. This sample has about 55,000 clones; roughly 90% occur once, and the top ten carry approximately 15%.

The genes are TRBV4-2 and TRBJ1-2; 8 bases align to TRBD1. Sequencing input: peripheral blood. The sequence was collected from a human donor with active COVID-19. The donor label of this sample is uncertain. CDR3 region: CASSHGDRNYGYTF. The CDR3 DNA reads as TGTGCCAGCAGCCACGGGGACAGGAACTATGGCTACACCTTC.